Listed below are T cell receptor beta chains from one sample, sequenced in a study of HIV-infected patients and healthy controls. MiXCR, run by TCRdb on the 5' RACE reads, gives a single entry per CDR3 protein. The data contain roughly 70,000 distinct CDR3 sequences, approximately 16% of them seen just once; the ten biggest clones take up approximately 5.4%. The sample was CD4+ T cells from blood. These receptors originate from a human donor in good health. Each CDR3 is given with its conserved first and last residue. The D gene is left open where the match is weak. Only some rows state a clone size, as once, few, many or a class for expanded clones.

D	V	J	size	DNA	CDR3
NA	TRBV20-1	TRBJ1-5	many	TGCAGTGTGGTTTTAGAGGGGGGCGGCAATCAGCCCCAGCATTTT	CSVVLEGGGNQPQHF
TRBD1	TRBV19	TRBJ2-7	NA	TGTGCCAGTAGTAGGACAGGGAACTCCTACGAGCAGTACTTC	CASSRTGNSYEQYF
TRBD1	TRBV7-8	TRBJ1-5	NA	TGTGCCAGCAGCTTAGCGCAAAGGACAGGCCTCAATCAGCCCCAGCATTTT	CASSLAQRTGLNQPQHF
NA	TRBV5-6	TRBJ1-5	many	TGTGCCAGCAGGATATCCAGGAGTAATCAGCCCCAGCATTTT	CASRISRSNQPQHF
NA	TRBV28	TRBJ1-4	many	TGTGCCAGCAGTCGGGGCGGACCAAATGAAAAACTGTTTTTT	CASSRGGPNEKLFF
NA	TRBV12-3/TRBV12-4	TRBJ2-7	many	TGTGCCAGCAGTTCGACTACCCTATCACTATACTTC	CASSSTTLSLYF
TRBD2	TRBV3-1	TRBJ2-1	NA	TGTGCCAGCAGCCCCCGGCGACTAGCGAGGAACAATGAGCAGTTCTTC	CASSPRRLARNNEQFF
TRBD2	TRBV4-1	TRBJ2-1	few	TGCGCCAGCAGCCGCGGTAGCGGGAGGGCCGTTCCCAATGAGCAGTTCTTC	CASSRGSGRAVPNEQFF
NA	TRBV19	TRBJ1-5	few	TGTGCCAGTAGTTTGTCGCGGGCCTGGGGGCCCCAGCATTTT	CASSLSRAWGPQHF
NA	TRBV25-1	TRBJ1-2	NA	TGTGCCAGCAGTGAAGGGGGTAGGGAGAACTATGGCTACACCTTC	CASSEGGRENYGYTF
TRBD1	TRBV2	TRBJ1-1	large	TGTGCCAGCAGGGACCTGGACAGGGGAATTTTTGGGGCTTTCTTT	CASRDLDRGIFGAFF
NA	TRBV28	TRBJ1-6	few	TGTGCCAGCAGGTCTCGCAGGGGCCCGTATAATTCACCCCTCCACTTT	CASRSRRGPYNSPLHF
NA	TRBV18	TRBJ1-1	many	TGTGCCAGCTCACCCACGTCCACTGGGGGAATCGAAGCTTTCTTT	CASSPTSTGGIEAFF
NA	TRBV18	TRBJ2-1	many	TGTGCCAGCTCACCCCAGGAGTACGTCAATGAGCAGTTCTTC	CASSPQEYVNEQFF
NA	TRBV6-5	TRBJ2-4	few	TGTGCCAGCAGCGCAATAGCCAAAAACATTCAGTACTTC	CASSAIAKNIQYF
TRBD1	TRBV7-3	TRBJ2-5	NA	TGTGCCAGCAGCTTCCTGGACAGGTTCTGGGAAGAGACCCAGTACTTC	CASSFLDRFWEETQYF
NA	TRBV7-9	TRBJ1-6	many	TGTGCCAGCAGCTTACAGGGATCTCCCCTCCACTTT	CASSLQGSPLHF
NA	TRBV6-2/TRBV6-3	TRBJ2-7	NA	TGTGCCAGCGGGGGCCTCAAGCAGTACTTC	CASGGLKQYF
NA	TRBV4-2	TRBJ2-1	NA	TGTGCCAGCAGCCAAGGGATAGGGCGTGGTGAGCAGTTCTTC	CASSQGIGRGEQFF
TRBD1	TRBV28	TRBJ1-1	NA	TGTGCCAGCAGGACAGGGGGCTGGACTGAAGCTTTCTTT	CASRTGGWTEAFF
NA	TRBV19	TRBJ2-3	NA	TGTGCCAGTAGTATGTCTCTAGTCTCGTCAGGCACAGATACGCAGTATTTT	CASSMSLVSSGTDTQYF
NA	TRBV12-3/TRBV12-4	TRBJ2-3	NA	TGTGCCAGCAGTTTCGGCCGCACAGATACGCAGTATTTT	CASSFGRTDTQYF
TRBD1	TRBV7-9	TRBJ1-1	many	TGTGCCAGCAGCTTCCAGGGGGCTGAAGCTTTCTTT	CASSFQGAEAFF
NA	TRBV18	TRBJ2-1	many	TGTGCCAGCTCACCCAAGGCCCTGGGTCTGGATGAGCAGTTCTTC	CASSPKALGLDEQFF
NA	TRBV10-3	TRBJ2-5	NA	TGTGCCATCGGGGGGTCAGGGGCCGAAGAGACCCAGTACTTC	CAIGGSGAEETQYF
NA	TRBV11-1	TRBJ2-1	NA	TGTGCCAGCAGCCGTTTACTAGCAGGCTCCTACAATGAGCAGTTCTTC	CASSRLLAGSYNEQFF
NA	TRBV7-9	TRBJ2-1	NA	TGTGCCAGCAGCTTAAGAGGGGGTAGGGGCTCCTACAATGAGCAGTTCTTC	CASSLRGGRGSYNEQFF
NA	TRBV25-1	TRBJ2-2	few	TGTGCCAGTGCCCCACGAACCGGGGAGCTGTTTTTT	CASAPRTGELFF
TRBD1	TRBV5-1	TRBJ1-1	NA	TGCGCCAGCAGCTTGGTAGTGGGACAGGGGGCAGAAGCTTTCTTT	CASSLVVGQGAEAFF
TRBD1	TRBV29-1	TRBJ2-7	few	TGCAGCGTCCGCCAGGGGACACAGGGGTCGTACGAGCAGTACTTC	CSVRQGTQGSYEQYF
TRBD2	TRBV20-1	TRBJ2-1	few	TGCAGTGCTAGTAAGGGGCTCGGGCGGGAGTCTAACAATGAGCAGTTCTTC	CSASKGLGRESNNEQFF